The clone carrying this TCR beta chain was picked up a small number of times. The antigen remains unidentified. The data derive from a study of cytomegalovirus exposure and HLA in healthy donors. General observations from the study: Rarity held for most TCR sequences, but there were some public TCRs that occurred in many donors. Some V segments, TRBV6-2 and TRBV6-3 among them, were indistinguishable and were therefore excluded. Prior analysis indicated that the majority of TCR beta V segments exhibited productivity approximately 87% or approximately 30% of the time.

This CDR3 has 16 residues. J was trimmed by 8 bases and V by 4 bases; bases with no gene match: 12. The germline V gene has CDR1 LGHNA and CDR2 YSLEER. Amplification used 60 Vbeta primers and 13 Jbeta primers. Using immunoSEQ multiplex PCR, the repertoire was profiled, and TCRdb retains in-frame clones only, with some absent. The data show approximately 160,000 clones, about three fifths seen once. Sequenced: PBMCs. This TCR was recovered from a woman aged 25 to 39 in good health and CMV-seropositive. This chain connects TRBV4-3 to TRBJ2-1; 9 nucleotides line up with TRBD2. The CDR3 DNA follows: TGCGCCAGCAGCCCCCAGGGGCGGGGGGGTAGTCATGAGCAGTTCTTC. Its protein product is CASSPQGRGGSHEQFF.